One and the same sample provided the 3 T cell receptor beta chains below, sequenced in a study of blood T cell repertoires in COVID-19 (dated by TCRdb to about 2020). The library was produced with the immunoSEQ multiplex PCR assay. In TCRdb, the immuneACCESS table is reduced to in-frame sequences with V and J assigned. These tables do not hold every clone; where another copy was compared, an unresolved V gene accounts for under half, and the others remain unexplained. The sample includes approximately 94,000 clones, with more than 65% observed a single time. Around a quarter of the sample is in the top ten clones. The sequencing sample was made of peripheral blood. The receptors originated from a man between 60 and 75 years old with acute or convalescent COVID-19.

The genes are TRBV9 and TRBJ2-2; D gene ambiguous. The V gene's germline CDR1 is SGDLS and CDR2 YYNGEE. The V and J ends lost 4 bases and 1 base respectively, with 8 bases between them. The CDR3 loop spans 14 amino acids. In DNA, the CDR3 is TGTGCCAGCAGCTTGGTCGGGAACACCGGGGAGCTGTTTTTT. As protein: CASSLVGNTGELFF.

This clone was recorded a few times. This sequence joins TRBV28 and TRBJ1-4; 7 positions agree with TRBD1. Germline V CDR1 and CDR2: MDHEN, SYDVKM. CDR3 length equals 12 residues. With 10 bases clipped from V and 4 bases from J, the junction kept 3 bases outside the gene matches. This chain's CDR3 is CATGGLNEKLFF. CDR3 nucleotides: TGTGCCACAGGGGGGCTTAATGAAAAACTGTTTTTT.

The V gene is TRBV4-1, the J gene TRBJ1-5; possible D gene TRBD1, 5 bases. The germline V gene encodes CDR1 MGHRA and CDR2 YSYEKL. V was trimmed by 1 base and J by 0 bases, leaving 10 bases between them. There are 16 residues in the CDR3. The CDR3 nucleotides read TGCGCCAGCAGCCAAGGGGCAGGGATTAGCAATCAGCCCCAGCATTTT. The encoded protein is CASSQGAGISNQPQHF.